This T cell receptor beta chain was captured in a study of blood T cell repertoires in COVID-19. Individuals in the exposed group had encountered a COVID-19 case within 2 weeks preceding study entry. Clones were sequenced by immunoSEQ multiplex PCR, and TCRdb holds only the in-frame ones, with some missing. Among fewer than 350,000 clones listed, almost 90% were seen once. V was clipped by 5 bases and J by 2 bases, with 13 bases between them. Germline V gives CDR1 LNHDA, CDR2 SQIVND (reference sequence). CDR3 length: 15 residues. Sequenced material: PBMCs or T cells enriched from blood (not recorded which). V usage is TRBV19 and J usage is TRBJ2-1; D perhaps matches TRBD2 (5 bases). This clonotype originated in a woman in her twenties or thirties who had been exposed to COVID-19. CDR3 in DNA: TGTGCCAGTAGTCTGGACTTTGCCCCCTACAATGAGCAGTTCTTC. This codes for CASSLDFAPYNEQFF. The variable domain in full, with the rest retrieved from reference TRBV19 and TRBJ2-1, is DGGITQSPKYLFRKEGQNVTLSCEQNLNHDAMYWYRQDPGQGLRLIYYSQIVNDFQKGDIAEGYSVSREKKESFPLTVTSAQKNPTAFYLCASSLDFAPYNEQFFGPGTRLTVL.